This T cell receptor (beta chain) is drawn from a study of blood T cell repertoires in COVID-19 (dated by TCRdb to about 2020). For the study in its entirety: Collaborator samples came from the United States, Italy and Spain and covered acute and convalescent phases of COVID-19. Where available, HLA class I and class II types were obtained from metadata supplied by the sample provider rather than from assay-based typing. Subjects who had been exposed to COVID-19, were actively infected with it, or had recovered from it provided the deeply sampled blood TCRbeta repertoires that made up the dataset. The repertoires were released in a freely available public database meant as a resource for research on the immune response to SARS-CoV-2. Samples were obtained from the ongoing ImmuneRACE study (first 160 participants) and from over 1,000 subjects provided by 6 global collaborators. The material from the prospective study consisted of cDNA or gDNA derived from T cells, B-cell-depleted T cells, or PBMCs. Sample metadata almost always included a de-identified subject ID, COVID-19 status, age in years and sex.

Comments on this clone: What antigen it recognizes has not been identified. No per-base quality is available; no much larger clone lies one base away.

The immunoSEQ Assay, a bias-controlled multiplex PCR, was used to amplify TCRbeta CDR3 regions from genomic DNA. Processing in the source paper ran as follows. Nucleated cell counts per sample were estimated from amplification of reference gene primers within the assay. To quantify the absolute abundance of each unique TCRbeta CDR3 rearrangement, sequence reads were collapsed and filtered. For each sample, productive Simpson clonality was calculated as the square root of Simpson's diversity index across productive rearrangements. TCRdb stores this immuneACCESS table with in-frame sequences only. Part of the clones is absent; in the studies checked, under half of the shortfall reflects unresolved V genes, and no reason is known for the rest. The D gene and trimming were derived from the DNA, and the V and J assignments and clone size from that table. The table for this sample lists around 100,000 clones; around 90% of them were counted only once. Roughly 17% of the sample rests with the top ten.

Whole blood was collected in K2EDTA tubes by collaborating institutions according to the institutions' own protocols. Collaborator samples were shipped for TCRbeta analysis as frozen whole blood, isolated PBMCs, or DNA extracted from either sample type. The investigation overall reported the following: How much clinical and demographic metadata was included differed by source and by participant, and the metadata was provided uncurated.

CDR1 is given as GTSNPN and CDR2 as SVGIG, both from the germline V gene (reference sequence). V is pared back by 7 bases and J by 3 bases, with 22 bases lying between the germline termini. The CDR3, from cysteine to phenylalanine, totals 16 residues. This entry keeps only the CDR3 DNA: 48 bases, framed from base 1. This receptor was identified in a man between 50 and 59 years old with acute or convalescent COVID-19. The sample taken for sequencing was peripheral blood. This sequence uses TRBV30 and TRBJ1-5; no D gene call is confident. The CDR3 reads CAYSSAGSWHNQPQHF. At the DNA level, the sequence is TGTGCCTACTCTTCCGCGGGCTCATGGCACAATCAGCCCCAGCATTTT. Extended through the reference TRBV30 and TRBJ1-5 proteins, this CDR3 yields the full variable domain: SQTIHQWPATLVQPVGSPLSLECTVEGTSNPNLYWYRQAAGRGLQLLFYSVGIGQISSEVPQNLSASRPQDRQFILSSKKLLLSDSGFYLCAYSSAGSWHNQPQHFGDGTRLSIL.